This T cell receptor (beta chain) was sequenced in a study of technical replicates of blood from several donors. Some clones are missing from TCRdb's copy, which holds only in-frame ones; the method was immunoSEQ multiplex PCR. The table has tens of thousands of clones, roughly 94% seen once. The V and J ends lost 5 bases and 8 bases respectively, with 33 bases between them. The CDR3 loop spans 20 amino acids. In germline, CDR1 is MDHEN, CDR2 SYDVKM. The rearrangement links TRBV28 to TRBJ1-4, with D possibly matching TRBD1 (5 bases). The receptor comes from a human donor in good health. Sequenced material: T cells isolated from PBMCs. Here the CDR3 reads CASSDRVVVRVGGREEKLFF. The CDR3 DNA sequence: TGTGCCAGCAGTGACAGAGTTGTGGTCCGTGTGGGAGGGCGTGAGGAAAAACTGTTTTTT.